This TCR beta chain was found in a study of human T cells and chemical hapten exposure. Study-wide background: Per-sample TCR yield variation was attributed mainly to small pooled library volume differences. The study's findings and limits: TCRs exceeding a frequency of 1 in 1000 stayed unchanged under DPC sensitization.

This CDR3 is 14 amino acids long. Trimming cost V 4 bases and J 1 base; bases outside gene matches: 3. Germline V gene data show CDR1 as KGHSH and CDR2 as LQKENI. The sample's time point: patch test 2, 6 weeks after DPC sensitization. The sample's treatment: therapeutic diphenylcyclopropenone sensitization with weekly scalp DPC. Those who donated were patients with alopecia, 18 to 70 years of age, and suitable for DPC. With regard to this clonotype: Its antigen is as yet unknown.

Each CDR3 protein is one row after TCRdb ran MiXCR on the RACE reads. The sample consists of more than 110,000 distinct CDR3 sequences, around 11% of them appearing once. The clonotype comes from a woman in her 50s with alopecia areata. Some clones in this sample may be carry-over from other donors' samples. The sequencing used whole blood, collected in connection with sensitization to the hapten diphenylcyclopropenone (DPC). The rearrangement links TRBV18 to TRBJ1-1, with TRBD1 matching over 7 bases. CDR3: CASSRTGPNTEAFF. In DNA form, the CDR3 reads TGTGCCAGCTCACGGACAGGCCCGAACACTGAAGCTTTCTTT.